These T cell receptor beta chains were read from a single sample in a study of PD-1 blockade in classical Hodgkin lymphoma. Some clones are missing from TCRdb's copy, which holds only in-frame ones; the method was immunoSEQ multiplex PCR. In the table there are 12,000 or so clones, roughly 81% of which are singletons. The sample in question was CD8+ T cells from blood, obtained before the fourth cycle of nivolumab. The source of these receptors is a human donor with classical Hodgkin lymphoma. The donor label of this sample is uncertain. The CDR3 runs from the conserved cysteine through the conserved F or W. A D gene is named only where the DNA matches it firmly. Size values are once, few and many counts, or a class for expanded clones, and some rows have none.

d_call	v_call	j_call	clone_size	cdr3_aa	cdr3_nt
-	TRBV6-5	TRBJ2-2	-	CASSYSRAGELFF	TGTGCCAGCAGTTACTCGAGGGCCGGGGAGCTGTTTTTT
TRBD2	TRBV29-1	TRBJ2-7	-	CSVDLAGTHEQYF	TGCAGCGTTGACCTAGCGGGAACCCACGAGCAGTACTTC
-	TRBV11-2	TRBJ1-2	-	CASSSSGYGYTF	TGTGCCAGCAGCTCCTCCGGGTATGGCTACACCTTC
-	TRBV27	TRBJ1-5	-	CASSLGPSPQTQHF	TGTGCCAGCAGTTTGGGGCCCAGTCCACAAACCCAGCATTTT
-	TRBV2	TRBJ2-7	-	CASSWGTGVSYEQYF	TGTGCCAGCAGCTGGGGAACGGGCGTTTCCTACGAGCAGTACTTC
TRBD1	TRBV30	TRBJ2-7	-	CAWDRGHYEQYF	TGTGCCTGGGACAGGGGACACTACGAGCAGTACTTC
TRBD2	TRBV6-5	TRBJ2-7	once	CASGGGYEQYF	TGTGCCAGCGGGGGGGGGTACGAGCAGTACTTC
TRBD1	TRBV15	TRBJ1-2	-	CATSINQGAGYTF	TGTGCCACCAGCATAAATCAGGGGGCTGGCTACACCTTC
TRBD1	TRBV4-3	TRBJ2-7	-	CASGAGTGDYEQYF	TGCGCCAGCGGGGCCGGGACAGGCGACTACGAGCAGTACTTC
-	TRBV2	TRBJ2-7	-	CASSEGGLTYEQYF	TGTGCCAGCAGTGAAGGGGGCCTGACCTACGAGCAGTACTTC